The rows below give T cell receptor beta chains drawn from one sample of a study of blood T cell repertoires in COVID-19. The method was immunoSEQ multiplex PCR; TCRdb's version includes in-frame clones alone and lacks a portion of them. Counted here are about 280,000 clones, approximately 83% occurring once; the ten biggest clones make up about 2.2%. The sample taken for sequencing was peripheral blood. The source of these receptors is a woman in her 30s who had recovered from COVID-19. The conserved cysteine and the conserved F or W are not part of the CDR3 here.

V gene: TRBV5-1
CDR3 protein: ASSSLSGTNEQY

V gene: TRBV10-3
CDR3 protein: AISEVRGYGYT

V gene: TRBV24-1
CDR3 protein: ATSDTQRSDTQY

V gene: TRBV7-9
CDR3 protein: ASSGYTGLQDTIY

V gene: TRBV3-1/TRBV3-2
CDR3 protein: ASSPWTGADTQY

V gene: TRBV4-2
CDR3 protein: ASSQEAAGGVFEAF

V gene: TRBV28
CDR3 protein: ASSLVTEIYGYT

V gene: TRBV30
CDR3 protein: AWTPTGKGGYT

V gene: TRBV6-5
CDR3 protein: ASSRDTGNSPLH

V gene: TRBV7-2
CDR3 protein: ASSRTPSGGTDTQY